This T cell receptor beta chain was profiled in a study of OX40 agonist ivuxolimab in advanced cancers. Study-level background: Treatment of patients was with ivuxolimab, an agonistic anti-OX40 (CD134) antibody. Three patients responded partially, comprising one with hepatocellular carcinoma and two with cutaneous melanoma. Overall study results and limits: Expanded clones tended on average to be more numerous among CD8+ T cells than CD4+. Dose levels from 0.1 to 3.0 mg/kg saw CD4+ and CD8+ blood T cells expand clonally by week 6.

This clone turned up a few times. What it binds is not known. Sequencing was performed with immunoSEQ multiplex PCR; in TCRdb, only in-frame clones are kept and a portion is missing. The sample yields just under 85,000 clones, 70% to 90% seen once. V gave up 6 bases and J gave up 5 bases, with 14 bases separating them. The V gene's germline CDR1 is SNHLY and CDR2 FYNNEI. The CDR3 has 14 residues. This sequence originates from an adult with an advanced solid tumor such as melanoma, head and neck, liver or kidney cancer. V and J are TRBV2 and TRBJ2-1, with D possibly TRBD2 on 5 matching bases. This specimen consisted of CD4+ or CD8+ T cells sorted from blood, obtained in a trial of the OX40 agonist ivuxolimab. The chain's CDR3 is CASSIRTGNNEQFF. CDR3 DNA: TGTGCCAGCAGCATTCGGACTGGGAACAATGAGCAGTTCTTC.